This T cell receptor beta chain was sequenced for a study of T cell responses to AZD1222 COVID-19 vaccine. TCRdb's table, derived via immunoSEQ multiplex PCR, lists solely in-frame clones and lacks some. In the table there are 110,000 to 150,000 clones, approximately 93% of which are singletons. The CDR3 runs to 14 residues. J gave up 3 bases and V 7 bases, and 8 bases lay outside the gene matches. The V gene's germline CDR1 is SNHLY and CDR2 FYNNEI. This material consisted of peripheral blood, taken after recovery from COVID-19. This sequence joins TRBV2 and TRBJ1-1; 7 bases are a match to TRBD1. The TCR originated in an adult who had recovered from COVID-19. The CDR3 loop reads CASKQGTLDTEAFF. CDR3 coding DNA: TGTGCCAGCAAACAGGGGACGCTGGACACTGAAGCTTTCTTT.